The entry below describes one TCR beta chain. Trimming removed 4 bases from V and 7 bases from J, with 13 bases in between. The germline V gene has CDR1 KGHDR and CDR2 SFDVKD. This CDR3 is built from 14 residues. The data stem from a study of T cell responses to AZD1222 COVID-19 vaccine. Clones were sequenced by immunoSEQ multiplex PCR, and TCRdb holds only the in-frame ones, with some missing. Among 130,000 or so clones listed, more than 85% were seen once. Source: peripheral blood, taken 28 days after the second AZD1222 dose. This TCR derives from an adult who received the AZD1222 COVID-19 vaccine. The chain uses TRBV24-1 and TRBJ2-1; D call uncertain. The CDR3 protein is CATSDPGPANEQFF. The DNA of the CDR3 is TGTGCCACCAGTGACCCGGGCCCGGCGAATGAGCAGTTCTTC.